This T cell receptor beta chain was observed in a study of technical replicates of blood from a few donors. Germline lookup yields CDR1 LGHNT and CDR2 FRNRAP. The CDR3 extends over 17 amino acids. Trimming removed 1 base from V and 2 bases from J; junction bases left unmatched: 3. Some clones are missing from TCRdb's copy, which holds only in-frame ones; the method was immunoSEQ multiplex PCR. This sample has some 68,000 clones; nearly 97% occur once, and the top ten carry about 0.22%. This clonotype originated in a human donor in good health. The gene calls are TRBV12-5 and TRBJ2-2; TRBD1 matches at 11 bases. The sample was T cells isolated from PBMCs. In DNA, the CDR3 is TGTGCTAGTGGTTTGGCTAGGACAGGGGGCAACACCGGGGAGCTGTTTTTT. As protein: CASGLARTGGNTGELFF.